This T cell receptor (beta chain) was observed in a study of T-cell memory formation after mild COVID-19. About the study: TCR clusters were largely donor specific.

The V end was cut by 0 bases, the J end by 2 bases, with 9 bases between. This CDR3 has 14 amino acids. The germline CDR1 and CDR2 sequences are DFQATT and SNEGSKA (reference sequence). This clonotype was detected only a few times. 5'RACE with constant-segment primers built TCRalpha and TCRbeta cDNA libraries with UMIs. TCRdb re-called the 5' RACE reads through MiXCR, storing one row per CDR3 protein. The repertoire includes about 420,000 distinct CDR3 sequences, about a quarter of them detected once, and 13% sits in the top ten. The receptor's source is an adult woman who had mild COVID-19 (a few samples of this study predate the infection). Cell type and time point are not known. The specimen was PBMCs or a T cell subset sorted from them (not recorded which). The genes are TRBV20-1 and TRBJ2-3; D is undetermined. The CDR3 region has the DNA TGCAGTGCTAGAGATCCCCTGTTCACAGATACGCAGTATTTT. Protein sequence: CSARDPLFTDTQYF.